This T cell receptor beta chain was recovered during a study of T cell responses to AZD1222 COVID-19 vaccine (dated by TCRdb to about 2021). Broadly, across the study: TCR sequencing covered 230 or so trial participants: roughly 200 given two doses of AZD1222 and about 26 given two doses of MenACWY control vaccine. Trial participants were enrolled by age into 18-55, 56-69 and 70-plus year subgroups, with approximately 150, 30 and 60 TCR-sequenced participants respectively. Overall study outcomes, separate from this receptor: The vaccine-associated CD4 TCRs covered the entire spike protein, and the dominant responses fell in regions 160-218 and 743-854. Epitopes outside the regions mutated in the B.1.351 and B.1.1.7 variants were reportedly recognized by nearly half of the unique spike-specific TCRs. Conclusions about previously exposed vaccinees were limited because only six or seven AZD1222 recipients were SARS-CoV-2 seropositive at baseline. Participants were mostly white British and included more females than males, and it was suggested by the authors that clonal diversity may have been underestimated. The 56-69-year group was small, and its depth increase did not reach significance, likely because of low power. After two AZD1222 doses, both the breadth and the depth of spike-specific TCRs were significantly higher than at day 0 and than in MenACWY recipients. Because no day 14 peak-response samples were available, repertoires were characterized only after the peak T cell response.

About this clone itself: What antigen it recognizes has not been identified. No qualities accompany the bases; no much larger clone lies one base away.

The CDR3 regions of human TCRbeta chains were analyzed by immunosequencing. Per the source publication's procedure: TCRs in the repertoires were matched against a reference library of SARS-CoV-2-specific TCRs that had been generated with the MIRA antigen-specificity platform. Breadth was defined as the fraction of unique TCRs that were SARS-CoV-2-associated. Depth was defined as the fraction of total T cells that were SARS-CoV-2-associated. Each spike-specific TCR was assigned to its reactive spike region and to a CD4 or CD8 class using the MIRA data. Log10-transformed breadth and depth values were compared by one-way ANOVA with Sidak's multiple comparisons tests. TCRdb obtained this table from immuneACCESS and retained in-frame rearrangements with V and J assigned. These tables miss some clones; where compared with another copy, unresolved V genes account for less than half of the shortfall, and the remainder is unexplained. V and J calls and clone size are as listed in that table; D and trimming were resolved from the DNA. Here the sample has roughly 180,000 clones; 91% occur a single time. The ten largest make up roughly 1.7% of the sample.

Measured from the cysteine to the phenylalanine, the CDR3 is 14 residues long. Only the CDR3 DNA stays, 42 bases, in frame from base 1. Taken from the germline V gene (reference sequence), the CDR1 and CDR2 loops are MNHEY and SMNVEV. V is pruned by 5 bases and J by 3 bases, leaving 7 bases of the junction without a gene match. Reading the label with the study, this specimen's time point is: about 28 days (+/-7) after the second vaccine dose. Because spike-specific TCR depth and breadth did not differ between the two schedules, AZD1222 recipients who got a second dose at roughly 4 weeks were pooled with those who got a second dose at roughly 12 weeks. Vaccinee samples were obtained from the UK trials COV001 and COV002, which included a single-blind randomized controlled phase 2/3 trial of AZD1222 (ChAdOx1 nCoV-19) in healthy adults. For TCRbeta chain sequencing, PBMC samples from trial participants were taken at day 0 and at day 28 after the second dose.

This receptor was taken from an adult who received the AZD1222 COVID-19 vaccine. Material: peripheral blood, obtained 28 days after the second AZD1222 dose. The chain employs TRBV27 and TRBJ2-7; 7 middle bases align to TRBD2. The encoded CDR3 is CASSPTPGGYEQYF. The DNA reads TGTGCCAGCAGTCCCACCCCGGGGGGCTACGAGCAGTACTTC.